This TCR beta chain was observed in a study of early T cells in non-severe SARS-CoV-2 infection. Study context: Investigators sequenced bulk RNA drawn from unsorted whole blood, and chains remained unpaired. Points from the study as a whole: Sequences matched to VDJdb favored anti-spike CD8 responses, while private and CD4 specificities were missed.

The ends were cut back, 1 base at V and 4 bases at J, with 11 bases in the middle. Germline-derived CDR1 and CDR2 are DFQATT and SNEGSKA (reference sequence). This CDR3 has 14 amino acids. This clonotype was detected a few times. As yet, its antigen is unknown. Separate cDNA molecules each had unique molecular identifiers attached to them. TCRdb re-called the 5' RACE reads with MiXCR, one entry per CDR3 protein. The repertoire holds nearly 60,000 distinct CDR3 sequences, approximately 12% seen once, with 9.5% to 10% in the top ten. The sequence derives from an adult who was a healthcare worker with PCR-confirmed SARS-CoV-2 infection or an uninfected control (not recorded which). The sequenced sample consisted of whole blood. The chain links TRBV20-1 to TRBJ1-5, with D perhaps matching TRBD1 (5 bases). CDR3: CSARGGAGNQPQHF. The CDR3 nucleotides read TGCAGTGCTAGAGGTGGGGCAGGGAATCAGCCCCAGCATTTT.